The rows below give T cell receptor beta chains drawn from one sample of a study of CD8 T cells in Susac syndrome. TCRdb analysed the immunoSEQ multiplex PCR reads with MiXCR anew, one entry per CDR3 protein. This table holds some 99,000 distinct CDR3 sequences, roughly 95% found once. The sequencing sample was made of CD4+ T cells from PBMCs. The receptors stem from a human donor in good health. Each CDR3 is given with its conserved first and last residue. The D gene is left open where the match is weak. Some rows have no size entry. The others give once, few or many, or a class for an expanded clone.

clone size	D gene	J gene	V gene	CDR3 protein	CDR3 DNA
once	TRBD1	TRBJ1-4	TRBV2	CASSDRGRNEKLFF	TGTGCCAGCAGCGACAGGGGGCGAAATGAAAAACTGTTTTTT
-	TRBD1	TRBJ1-5	TRBV27	CASSLRQGHLRDQPQHF	TGTGCCAGCAGTTTGCGACAGGGACACCTACGGGATCAGCCCCAGCATTTT
-	-	TRBJ2-7	TRBV5-6	CASSRYEGDFYEQYF	TGTGCCAGCAGCCGTTACGAGGGGGATTTCTACGAGCAGTACTTC
-	TRBD1	TRBJ1-2	TRBV28	CASSWTGGLTDYGYTF	TGTGCCAGCAGTTGGACAGGGGGCCTGACCGATTATGGCTACACCTTC
once	TRBD2	TRBJ2-2	TRBV5-5	CASTLLAGGLSNTGELFF	TGTGCCAGCACCCTGCTAGCGGGGGGGCTCTCGAACACCGGGGAGCTGTTTTTT
-	TRBD1	TRBJ2-7	TRBV29-1	CSAHRGNSYEQYF	TGCAGCGCACACAGGGGAAATTCCTACGAGCAGTACTTC
once	-	TRBJ1-5	TRBV29-1	CSVGRGDNQPQHF	TGCAGCGTTGGTCGAGGGGACAATCAGCCCCAGCATTTT
-	-	TRBJ2-1	TRBV5-1	CASSLLIGHPINEQFF	TGCGCCAGCAGCTTATTGATAGGCCATCCTATCAATGAGCAGTTCTTC
-	TRBD1	TRBJ1-1	TRBV7-3	CASSLTPRDRNTEAFF	TGTGCCAGCAGCTTAACTCCCCGGGACAGGAACACTGAAGCTTTCTTT
-	TRBD1	TRBJ1-2	TRBV20-1	CSARNTGTGLEDGYTF	TGCAGTGCTCGAAATACCGGGACAGGGTTGGAGGATGGCTACACCTTC
-	TRBD2	TRBJ2-5	TRBV3-1	CASSPSASGREQETQYF	TGTGCCAGCAGCCCAAGTGCTAGCGGGAGGGAACAAGAGACCCAGTACTTC
-	TRBD2	TRBJ2-7	TRBV5-4	CASSPRTSGRREQYF	TGTGCCAGCAGCCCTAGGACTAGCGGGAGAAGGGAGCAGTACTTC
once	TRBD2	TRBJ2-3	TRBV6-5	CASSYRLAGGPVDTQYF	TGTGCCAGCAGTTACAGGCTAGCGGGAGGGCCGGTAGATACGCAGTATTTT
-	TRBD1	TRBJ1-2	TRBV25-1	CASSDDRGNYGYTF	TGTGCCAGCAGTGATGACAGGGGGAACTATGGCTACACCTTC
-	-	TRBJ1-6	TRBV24-1	CATSDFRPQGSPGNSPLHF	TGTGCCACCAGTGATTTTCGGCCTCAGGGGTCACCTGGGAATTCACCCCTCCACTTT
-	-	TRBJ1-2	TRBV29-1	CSVVHPGTYGYTF	TGCAGCGTTGTTCACCCGGGGACGTATGGCTACACCTTC
-	TRBD1	TRBJ1-1	TRBV11-3	CASSSLSGGITEAFF	TGTGCCAGCAGCTCCCTCTCAGGGGGTATCACTGAAGCTTTCTTT
-	-	TRBJ1-1	TRBV5-6	CANRSPDRTNTEAFF	TGTGCCAACCGATCCCCGGACAGAACCAACACTGAAGCTTTCTTT
-	-	TRBJ1-3	TRBV29-1	CSVEGNSGNTIYF	TGCAGCGTTGAGGGGAATAGTGGAAACACCATATATTTT
-	TRBD2	TRBJ2-3	TRBV30	CAWSGGSTDTQYF	TGTGCCTGGAGCGGGGGGAGCACAGATACGCAGTATTTT
-	TRBD2	TRBJ2-7	TRBV3-1	CASSQGLAISYEQYF	TGTGCCAGCAGCCAAGGACTAGCGATCTCCTACGAGCAGTACTTC
-	-	TRBJ2-6	TRBV29-1	CSVPRGRTIFYSGANVLTF	TGCAGCGTCCCCCGCGGTCGAACGATCTTCTACTCTGGGGCCAACGTCCTGACTTTC
-	-	TRBJ1-5	TRBV3-1	CASSQGWGGGNQPQHF	TGTGCCAGCAGCCAGGGGTGGGGAGGGGGCAATCAGCCCCAGCATTTT
-	TRBD1	TRBJ2-4	TRBV7-2	CASSLDRGRAKNIQYF	TGTGCCAGCAGTCTAGACAGGGGGCGGGCCAAAAACATTCAGTACTTC
-	TRBD1	TRBJ2-5	TRBV5-6	CASSTDREETQYF	TGTGCCAGCAGTACCGACAGGGAAGAGACCCAGTACTTC
-	-	TRBJ2-7	TRBV5-1	CASSPAPGSGNEQYF	TGCGCCAGCAGCCCCGCCCCAGGGTCGGGCAACGAGCAGTACTTC
-	TRBD2	TRBJ2-3	TRBV5-1	CASSDRLAADTQYF	TGCGCCAGCAGCGACCGACTAGCGGCAGATACGCAGTATTTT
-	TRBD2	TRBJ2-1	TRBV19	CASSPGRSGEQFF	TGTGCCAGTAGTCCCGGGAGGAGCGGAGAGCAGTTCTTC
-	-	TRBJ1-1	TRBV29-1	CSVDLGQNTEAFF	TGCAGCGTTGACCTGGGACAGAACACTGAAGCTTTCTTT
-	-	TRBJ2-2	TRBV4-2	CASSQNTGELFF	TGTGCCAGCAGCCAAAACACCGGGGAGCTGTTTTTT
few	TRBD1	TRBJ2-3	TRBV27	CASSSPGQGTDTQYF	TGTGCCAGCAGTTCCCCGGGACAGGGGACAGATACGCAGTATTTT
once	-	TRBJ2-6	TRBV7-2	CASSRDRSGANVLTF	TGTGCCAGCAGCCGAGACCGCTCTGGGGCCAACGTCCTGACTTTC
-	TRBD1	TRBJ1-1	TRBV12-3/TRBV12-4	CASSFGDRGKAFF	TGTGCCAGCAGTTTTGGGGACAGGGGTAAAGCTTTCTTT
-	-	TRBJ2-3	TRBV29-1	CSVGARLADTQYF	TGCAGCGTTGGGGCGAGACTAGCAGATACGCAGTATTTT
-	TRBD1	TRBJ1-5	TRBV24-1	CATSDSRQGGNQPQHF	TGTGCCACCAGTGACTCCAGACAGGGGGGCAATCAGCCCCAGCATTTT
once	-	TRBJ1-1	TRBV7-2	CASSSTGTLGMNTEAFF	TGTGCCAGCAGCTCCACAGGCACGTTGGGGATGAACACTGAAGCTTTCTTT
-	TRBD1	TRBJ2-5	TRBV27	CASSLQGVGQETQYF	TGTGCCAGCAGCTTACAGGGGGTCGGCCAAGAGACCCAGTACTTC
-	TRBD1	TRBJ1-2	TRBV28	CASSPPGGDGYTF	TGTGCCAGCAGTCCGCCAGGGGGGGATGGCTACACCTTC
-	TRBD2	TRBJ2-1	TRBV12-3/TRBV12-4	CASSLESGGGYEQFF	TGTGCCAGCAGTTTAGAAAGCGGGGGGGGTTATGAGCAGTTCTTC
-	-	TRBJ1-2	TRBV7-2	CAIVSGGYYGYTF	TGTGCCATCGTGTCGGGCGGCTACTATGGCTACACCTTC
-	-	TRBJ2-3	TRBV5-6	CASSPSGLGDTQYF	TGTGCCAGCAGCCCTAGTGGACTGGGAGATACGCAGTATTTT
-	TRBD1	TRBJ1-4	TRBV5-4	CASSQGQGSVEKLFF	TGTGCCAGCAGCCAAGGACAGGGAAGCGTGGAAAAACTGTTTTTT
-	TRBD2	TRBJ2-7	TRBV5-4	CASSRGRLAPSYEQYF	TGTGCCAGCAGCCGAGGGAGACTAGCGCCCTCCTACGAGCAGTACTTC
-	-	TRBJ1-1	TRBV5-1	CASSPRVGTEAFF	TGCGCCAGCAGCCCCAGGGTTGGCACTGAAGCTTTCTTT
-	TRBD2	TRBJ2-1	TRBV24-1	CAITTSANEQFF	TGTGCCATCACGACTAGCGCCAATGAGCAGTTCTTC